This entry lists 20 T cell receptor beta chains sequenced from one sample in a study of T-cell reconstitution after alpha-beta-depleted transplantation in children. Molecular barcoding with unique molecular identifiers was used for the TCRbeta library. TCRdb itself ran the PCR reads through MiXCR, one entry per CDR3 protein. The sample carries approximately 590,000 distinct CDR3 sequences, about 10% recorded once. The sample here was PBMCs from the stem cell graft donor, taken from the stem cell graft. The receptors stem from a human donor who donated a stem cell graft to a child with acute myeloid leukemia.

The sample holds one count of this clonotype. The V and J genes are TRBV7-3 and TRBJ2-1; no reliable D call. V was clipped by 1 base and J by 4 bases, with 8 bases between them. CDR1 and CDR2 (germline): SGHTA, FQGTGA. The CDR3 has 14 residues. In DNA, the CDR3 is TGTGCCAGCAGCTTAATGGCGGATTACAATGAGCAGTTCTTC. It specifies CASSLMADYNEQFF.

This clonotype was seen ten or more times. This chain links TRBV10-2 with TRBJ1-5; D not certain. The CDR3 spans 13 residues. Trimming shortened V by 10 bases and J by 5 bases, and 15 bases separated the two germline ends. CDR1 is WSHSY, CDR2 SAAADI, per germline. CDR3 nucleotide sequence: TGCGCCACCCGATCGTATTGGGATCAGCCCCAGCATTTT. Translating gives CATRSYWDQPQHF.

This clonotype was counted a few times. The V gene is TRBV18, the J gene TRBJ2-7, with 9 bases that match TRBD1. This CDR3 region has 14 residues. Germline CDR1 is KGHSH and CDR2 is LQKENI. The J segment lost 5 bases and the V segment lost 1 base, leaving 3 bases of the junction unmatched. CDR3 nucleotide sequence: TGTGCCAGCTCACCACAGGGACAGGGTAACGAGCAGTACTTC. This sequence encodes CASSPQGQGNEQYF.

There are many counts of this clonotype. V usage is TRBV9 and J usage is TRBJ2-1; possibly TRBD2 for D (5 bases). Trimming took 2 bases from V and 7 from J, leaving 16 bases between them. The CDR3 is made up of 15 amino acids. Germline lookup yields CDR1 SGDLS and CDR2 YYNGEE. CDR3: CASSVRTGSGNEQFF. Written as DNA, the CDR3 is TGTGCCAGCAGCGTCCGGACTGGGAGCGGAAATGAGCAGTTCTTC.

This clonotype was detected a few times. This CDR3 is CASQGTSNEQFF. DNA for the CDR3: TGTGCCAGCCAGGGGACTAGCAATGAGCAGTTCTTC. The chain couples TRBV3-1 to TRBJ2-1; TRBD2 matches at 8 bases. Looked up from germline, CDR1 is LGHDT and CDR2 is YNNKEL (reference sequence). The CDR3 runs to 12 residues. With 8 bases clipped from V and 6 bases from J, the junction kept 3 bases outside the gene matches.

There are many counts of this clonotype. V and J are TRBV6-2 or TRBV6-3 and TRBJ2-5; 8 bases line up with TRBD2. Trimming removed 6 bases from V and 3 bases from J; junction bases left unmatched: 9. The CDR3 has 15 amino acids. Germline V CDR1 and CDR2: MNHEY, SVGEGT. The CDR3 is CASRPRTSPEETQYF. Here the CDR3 DNA reads TGTGCCAGCAGACCGAGGACTAGCCCTGAAGAGACCCAGTACTTC.

This clonotype has ten or more counts. The chain links TRBV20-1 to TRBJ2-5; 8 bases map to TRBD2. Germline values: CDR1 DFQATT, CDR2 SNEGSKA (reference sequence). This CDR3 region has 16 residues. Unmatched junction bases numbered 10, after V lost 4 bases and J lost 0 bases. CDR3 DNA: TGCAGTGCTAAAGCTCTAGGGACTAGAGACCAAGAGACCCAGTACTTC. It translates to CSAKALGTRDQETQYF.

This clonotype was counted only a few times. V and J are TRBV24-1 and TRBJ2-5; D not resolved. V shed 4 bases and J shed 5 bases, with 10 bases lying between them. Per germline, CDR1 KGHDR and CDR2 SFDVKD. This CDR3 has 13 residues. This chain's CDR3 is CATSESVDETQYF. CDR3 in DNA: TGTGCCACCAGTGAGTCGGTTGACGAGACCCAGTACTTC.

The table lists this clonotype with many counts. The V call is TRBV4-2, the J call TRBJ2-1; D not certain. Germline assignment: CDR1 LGHNA and CDR2 YNFKEQ. CDR3 length equals 13 residues. V was pared by 4 bases and J by 9 bases, with 13 bases between. CDR3 nucleotide sequence: TGTGCCAGCAGCCCCGGACCTTGGGGTGAGCAGTTCTTC. This gives the protein CASSPGPWGEQFF.

This clonotype has ten or more counts. The rearrangement joins TRBV3-1 to TRBJ2-5; 8 positions match TRBD2. CDR3 length equals 14 residues. Germline CDR1 LGHDT, CDR2 YNNKEL (reference sequence). The V gene end was trimmed by 0 bases and the J gene end by 7 bases; junction bases not matched to a gene: 4. CDR3 sequence: CASSQDSGTTTQYF. CDR3 DNA sequence: TGTGCCAGCAGCCAAGATAGCGGGACCACGACCCAGTACTTC.

This clonotype is termed medium-sized (0.01 to 0.1%). The rearrangement uses TRBV29-1 and TRBJ2-2; D is unclear. The CDR3 consists of 14 residues. Germline V gives CDR1 SQVTM, CDR2 ANQGSEA. The germline V and J ends were trimmed by 4 bases and 0 bases, with 9 bases remaining between them. The CDR3 region is CSVVYGANTGELFF. The CDR3 DNA is TGCAGCGTTGTTTATGGAGCGAACACCGGGGAGCTGTTTTTT.

This clonotype was detected ten times or more. Mismatch with germline at one junction end may stem from a read error. The rearrangement links TRBV12-3 or TRBV12-4 to TRBJ1-4; no clear D gene. The CDR3 has 11 residues. The CDR3 DNA reads TGTGCCAGCAGCTTAGGCGAAAAACTGTTTTTT. This encodes CASSLGEKLFF.

Many counts were recorded for this clonotype. J is TRBJ2-7 and V is TRBV20-1, with 9 nucleotides matching TRBD2. Trimming removed 6 bases from V and 7 bases from J; junction bases left unmatched: 10. The CDR3 consists of 13 residues. Germline lookup yields CDR1 DFQATT and CDR2 SNEGSKA (reference sequence). This chain's CDR3 is CSAAVAGDREQYF. Written as DNA, the CDR3 is TGCAGTGCCGCGGTAGCGGGAGATAGAGAGCAGTACTTC.

Notes on this clonotype: A much larger clone lies a single base off, so this may be a read error. The chain is built from TRBV6-4 and TRBJ1-1; maybe TRBD1 (5 bases). The CDR3 has 14 residues. Germline CDR1 is MRHNA and CDR2 is SNTAGT. Trimming removed 6 bases at V and 3 bases at J, with 14 bases between. Here the CDR3 reads CASRITRVDTEAFF. The DNA for the CDR3 is TGTGCCAGCAGGATAACCAGGGTTGACACTGAAGCTTTCTTT.

The chain recombines TRBV19 with TRBJ2-7; D not certain. The CDR3 consists of 13 residues. Germline CDR1 reads LNHDA; CDR2 reads SQIVND (reference sequence). The V and J ends lost 5 bases and 5 bases respectively, with 13 bases between them. For the CDR3, the DNA is TGTGCCAGTAGTCCCCGGGCTCTGAACGAGCAGTACTTC. It encodes CASSPRALNEQYF.

The table lists this clonotype with many counts. The chain joins TRBV29-1 to TRBJ2-7; 12 positions agree with TRBD2. The trim removed 4 bases at V and 4 bases at J, leaving 5 bases unmatched. The germline V gene has CDR1 SQVTM and CDR2 ANQGSEA. The CDR3 length is 14 residues. The CDR3 bases are TGCAGCGTTGCCCAGACTAGCGGGAGATACGAGCAGTACTTC. It translates to CSVAQTSGRYEQYF.

This clonotype has just a few counts. The chain combines TRBV20-1 with TRBJ1-4; D might be TRBD1 (5 bases). CDR3 length equals 15 residues. Germline lookup yields CDR1 DFQATT and CDR2 SNEGSKA (reference sequence). V lost 3 bases and J 4 bases, leaving 15 bases between the germline ends. In DNA, the CDR3 is TGCAGTGCTAGGACAGCAATTGGGATTAATGAAAAACTGTTTTTT. It translates to CSARTAIGINEKLFF.

This clonotype was found many times. The J gene is TRBJ2-3, the V gene TRBV28; 8 bases agree with TRBD1. The CDR3 is 15 amino acids. Germline V gene lookup returns CDR1 MDHEN and CDR2 SYDVKM. With V trimmed by 5 bases and J by 3 bases, 7 bases remained unmatched. Here the CDR3 DNA reads TGTGCCAGCAGTCCTGGACAGGGAAAGACAGATACGCAGTATTTT. It yields the protein CASSPGQGKTDTQYF.

J is TRBJ2-1 and V is TRBV20-1; TRBD2 matches at 13 bases. From germline, CDR1 is DFQATT and CDR2 SNEGSKA (reference sequence). V trimming: 2 bases; J trimming: 10 bases; junction bases outside the gene matches: 5. CDR3 length: 14 amino acids. DNA of the CDR3: TGCAGTGCTAGAATACTAGCGGGAGGGGGAGAGCAGTTCTTC. This gives the protein CSARILAGGGEQFF.

This clonotype was counted many times. The chain combines TRBV6-2 or TRBV6-3 with TRBJ2-7, with 7 bases matching TRBD2. Germline-derived CDR1 and CDR2 are MNHEY and SVGEGT. Trimming took 2 bases from V and 2 from J; bases not matched to a gene: 6. The CDR3 spans 15 residues. CDR3 residues: CASSYRDYFPYEQYF. The CDR3 DNA reads TGTGCCAGCAGTTACCGGGACTACTTCCCCTACGAGCAGTACTTC.